This T cell receptor (beta chain) is from a study of blood T cell repertoires in COVID-19. In the study's own analysis: Researchers report that nucleated cell counts were estimated from reference gene primer amplification. TCRdb's copy holds only in-frame clones and misses some; the assay was immunoSEQ multiplex PCR. D and trimming were read from the DNA, whereas the V and J calls and clone size are those reported in that table. Among roughly 250,000 clones listed, approximately 86% were seen once. Germline CDR1 and CDR2: MGHRA and YSYEKL. The V and J ends lost 5 bases and 7 bases, in that order; junction bases with no gene match: 8. This CDR3 spans 14 amino acids. Enrolled through a virtual design, the participants were between about 18 and 100 years of age and came from some 26 US areas. Cohorts were determined from participant-reported clinical history. Cohort 3 donors counted as recovered after two negative PCRs, clearance, or resolved symptoms.

Only a few counts were recorded for this clone. This receptor was taken from a woman in her fifties or sixties who had recovered from COVID-19. The sequenced sample consisted of PBMCs or T cells enriched from blood (not recorded which). The V call is TRBV4-1, the J call TRBJ1-2, with 9 bases matching TRBD1. CDR3: CASSTGTGTGGYTF. CDR3 nucleotides: TGCGCCAGCAGCACTGGGACAGGGACCGGTGGCTACACCTTC.